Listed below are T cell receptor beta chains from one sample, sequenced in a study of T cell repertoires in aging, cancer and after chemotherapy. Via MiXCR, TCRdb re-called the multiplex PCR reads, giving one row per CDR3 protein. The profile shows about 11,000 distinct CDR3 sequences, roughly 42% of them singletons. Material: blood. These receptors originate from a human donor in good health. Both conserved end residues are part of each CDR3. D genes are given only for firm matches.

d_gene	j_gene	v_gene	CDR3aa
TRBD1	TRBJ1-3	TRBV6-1	CASSDRFSGNTIYF
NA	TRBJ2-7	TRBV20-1	CSAQWSYKQYF
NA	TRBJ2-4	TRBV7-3	CASSPTRSLKGYF
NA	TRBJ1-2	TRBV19	CASSGLQTTIGGYTF
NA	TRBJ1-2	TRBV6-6	CASSLEGDYGYTF
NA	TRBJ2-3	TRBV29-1	CSVGGKWGATDTQYF
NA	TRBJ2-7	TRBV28	CASSILRAFSYEQYF
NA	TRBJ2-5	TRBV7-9	CASSRPGSTQYF
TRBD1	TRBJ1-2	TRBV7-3	CASSDRGGYGYTF
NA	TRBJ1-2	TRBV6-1	CASSEVGNYGYTF
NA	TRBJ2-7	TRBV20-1	CSARFTDDYEQYF
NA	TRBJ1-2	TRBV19	CASSTGAGTTYGYTF
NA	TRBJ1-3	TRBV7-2	CASSPPTDGNTIYF
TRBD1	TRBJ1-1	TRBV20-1	CSAYRGKLLAGGTEAFF
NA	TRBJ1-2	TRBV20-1	CSASNFTRGTYGYTF
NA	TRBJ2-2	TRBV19	CASTGGHARNTGELFF
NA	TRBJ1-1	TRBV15	CATSRDGFRNTGAFF
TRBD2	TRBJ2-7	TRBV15	CATSKERERTYEQYF
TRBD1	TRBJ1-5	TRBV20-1	CSAGDRGSNQPQHF
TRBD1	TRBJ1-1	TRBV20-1	CSARDRGHPEAFF
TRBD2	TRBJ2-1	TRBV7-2	CASSFLLAGPYNEQFF
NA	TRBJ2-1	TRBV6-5	CASSAKQGNNEQFF
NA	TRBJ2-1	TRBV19	CASSWPGAVGNEQFF
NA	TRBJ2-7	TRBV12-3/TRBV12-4	CASSTDSLYEQYF
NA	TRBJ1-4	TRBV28	CASSLSGPGEKLFF
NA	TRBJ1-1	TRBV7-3	CASSLSSSNTEAFF